The T cell receptor beta chain described here comes from a study of blood T cell repertoires in COVID-19. The CDR3 is made up of 12 amino acids. V shed 6 bases and J 4 bases; nucleotides not matched to a gene: 2. CDR1 is MNHEY, CDR2 SVGAGI, per germline. Profiled with immunoSEQ multiplex PCR; TCRdb holds only in-frame clones, not every one. The sample lists roughly 400,000 clones, approximately 90% occurring once. Cohort assignment relied on participant-reported clinical history. The gene calls are TRBV6-5 and TRBJ1-2; 7 bases line up with TRBD1. This TCR came from a woman in her forties who had been exposed to COVID-19. The sequencing input was PBMCs or T cells enriched from blood (not recorded which). Here the CDR3 DNA reads TGTGCCAGCAGGGACAGGACCTATGGCTACACCTTC. Translated: CASRDRTYGYTF.